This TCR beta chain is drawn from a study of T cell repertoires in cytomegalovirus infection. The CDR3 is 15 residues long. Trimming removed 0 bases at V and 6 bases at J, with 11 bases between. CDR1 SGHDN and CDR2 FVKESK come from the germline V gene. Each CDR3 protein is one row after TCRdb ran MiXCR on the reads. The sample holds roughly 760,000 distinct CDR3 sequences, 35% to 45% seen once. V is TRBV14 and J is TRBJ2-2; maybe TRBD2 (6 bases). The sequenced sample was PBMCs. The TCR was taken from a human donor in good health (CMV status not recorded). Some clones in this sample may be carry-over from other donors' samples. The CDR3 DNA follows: TGTGCCAGCAGCCAAGAAGCTCCGGGAGCCGGGGAGCTGTTTTTT. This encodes CASSQEAPGAGELFF.